This entry features one T cell receptor beta chain sequence. What it binds is not known. Sequence at one end of the junction differs from germline and may be a read error. These data originate in a study of T cells after yellow fever vaccination. CDR1 is DFQATT, CDR2 SNEGSKA, per germline (reference sequence). The CDR3 totals 15 residues. Regarding the study as a whole: Post-booster reappearance was seen for most primary-vaccination clones (96% CD4, around 88% CD8).

Making TCR cDNA involved 5'RACE template switching, which added UMIs and a universal primer site. MiXCR was run by TCRdb on the 5' RACE reads, yielding one entry per CDR3 protein. The sample lists under 300,000 distinct CDR3 sequences, 6.5% to 7.5% seen once, with roughly 1% in the top ten. The TCR originated in a man aged 25 to 45 who received the YFV17D yellow fever vaccine. The sample consisted of CD4+ T cells sorted from PBMCs, taken on the day of the yellow fever booster vaccination. V gene TRBV20-1 combines with J gene TRBJ2-3; 13 positions agree with TRBD2. The CDR3 nucleotides read TGCAGTGCAAGAGGACTAGCGGGAGTGGGTGATACGCAGTATTTT. Translated: CSARGLAGVGDTQYF.